This TCR beta chain emerged from a study of esophageal squamous cell carcinoma under preoperative chemotherapy. Across the study: Both tumor-infiltrating lymphocytes and peripheral blood T cells were profiled. General study findings and limits: Tumor-infiltrating lymphocytes showed no significant post-chemotherapy TCR diversity increase, unlike peripheral T cells. Peripheral T cells migrating into the tumor appeared to partly supply post-treatment tumor-infiltrating lymphocytes.

As for time point: after preoperative PTX-NDP chemotherapy. MiXCR was run by TCRdb on the PCR reads, yielding one entry per CDR3 protein. The repertoire holds some 10,000 distinct CDR3 sequences, under 55% seen once, with approximately 15% in the top ten. A word on this clonotype: The antigen is not known.

Germline CDR1 and CDR2: MNHNS and SASEGT. The CDR3 runs 19 residues. After removal of 2 bases from V and 1 base from J, the junction contained 13 bases not matched to a gene. This receptor was obtained from a human donor with esophageal squamous cell carcinoma. The donor label of this sample is uncertain. This specimen was taken from a patient given preoperative chemotherapy. The chain joins TRBV6-1 to TRBJ2-1; 8 positions agree with TRBD2. This CDR3 reads CASSELAGSDISSYNEQFF. The CDR3 nucleotides read TGTGCCAGCAGTGAACTAGCGGGCTCCGATATCAGTTCCTACAATGAGCAGTTCTTC.